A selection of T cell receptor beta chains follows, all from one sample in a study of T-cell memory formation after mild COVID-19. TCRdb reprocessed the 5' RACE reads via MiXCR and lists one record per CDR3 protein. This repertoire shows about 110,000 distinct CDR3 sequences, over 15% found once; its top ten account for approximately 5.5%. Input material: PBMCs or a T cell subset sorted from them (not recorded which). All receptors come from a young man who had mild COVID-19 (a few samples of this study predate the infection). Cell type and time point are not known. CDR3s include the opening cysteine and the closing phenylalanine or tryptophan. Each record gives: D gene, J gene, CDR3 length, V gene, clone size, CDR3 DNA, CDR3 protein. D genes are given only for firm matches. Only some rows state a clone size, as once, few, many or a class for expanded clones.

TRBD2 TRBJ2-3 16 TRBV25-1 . TGTGCCAGCAGTGAAGATGTAACTAGCGGTACAGATACGCAGTATTTT CASSEDVTSGTDTQYF
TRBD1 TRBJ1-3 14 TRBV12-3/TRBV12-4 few TGTGCCAGCAGCCAGACAGGGACTGGAAACACCATATATTTT CASSQTGTGNTIYF
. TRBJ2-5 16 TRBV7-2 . TGTGCCAGCAGCTTATTGGGGGGGCAGTACCAAGAGACCCAGTACTTC CASSLLGGQYQETQYF
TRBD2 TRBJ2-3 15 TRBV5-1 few TGCGCCAGCAGTCTGAGCGGGACCAGCACAGATACGCAGTATTTT CASSLSGTSTDTQYF
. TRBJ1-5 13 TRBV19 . TGTGCCAGTAGTATTGTTGAGCGCCAGCCCCAGCATTTT CASSIVERQPQHF
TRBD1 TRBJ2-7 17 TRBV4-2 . TGTGCCAGCAGCCACCAGGCTGGACAGGGGAGCTCCTACGAGCAGTACTTC CASSHQAGQGSSYEQYF
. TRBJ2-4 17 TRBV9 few TGTGCCATCCCGCTGCTGATCAGGGTCCAAAAGGGCTACATTCAGTACTTC CAIPLLIRVQKGYIQYF
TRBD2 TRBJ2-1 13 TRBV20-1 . TGCAGTGGAGTAGCGGGGGGCCCCAATGAGCAGTTCTTC CSGVAGGPNEQFF
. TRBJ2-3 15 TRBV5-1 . TGCGCCAGCAGCTATGGACAGGGAGGGGCAGATACGCAGTATTTT CASSYGQGGADTQYF
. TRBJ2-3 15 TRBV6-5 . TGTGCCAGCAGTTACGGGCCTGCAGCCACAGATACGCAGTATTTT CASSYGPAATDTQYF
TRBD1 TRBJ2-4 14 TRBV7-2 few TGTGCCAGCAGCTTAGCAGGGGGCGAAAACATTCAGTACTTC CASSLAGGENIQYF
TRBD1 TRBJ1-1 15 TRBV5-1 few TGCGCCAGCAGCCTGCTGGGACAGGGGGGGACTGAAGCTTTCTTT CASSLLGQGGTEAFF
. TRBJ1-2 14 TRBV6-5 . TGTGCCAGCAGATTACAGGGACTCGGCTATGGCTACACCTTC CASRLQGLGYGYTF
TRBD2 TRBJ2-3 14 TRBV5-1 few TGCGCCAGCGGGACTATGGATCGCACAGATACGCAGTATTTT CASGTMDRTDTQYF
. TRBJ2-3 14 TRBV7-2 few TGTGCCAGCAGCCGGAGCTCCGGGGCAGATACGCAGTATTTT CASSRSSGADTQYF
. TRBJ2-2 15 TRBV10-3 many TGTGCCATCAGTGGTGAGGGGCGACTCACCGGGGAGCTGTTTTTT CAISGEGRLTGELFF
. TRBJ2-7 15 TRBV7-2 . TGTGCCAGCAGCTTAGTGGCGGGAAGGACCTACGAGCAGTACTTC CASSLVAGRTYEQYF
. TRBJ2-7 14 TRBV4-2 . TGTGCCAGCAGCCAAGGCGCAGGACACTACGAGCAGTACTTC CASSQGAGHYEQYF
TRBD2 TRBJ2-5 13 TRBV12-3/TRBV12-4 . TGTGCCAGCAGTCCGACTAGCTACGTGACCCAGTACTTC CASSPTSYVTQYF
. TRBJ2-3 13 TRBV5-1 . TGCGCCAGCAGCCTCGGCCGGGAGGATACGCAGTATTTT CASSLGREDTQYF